This T cell receptor (beta chain) was captured by sequencing in a study of metastatic and nonmetastatic thyroid tumors (dated by TCRdb to about 2020). For the study in its entirety: The researchers compared repertoires between peripheral blood samples and tumor or nodule tissue samples from patients with malignant or benign thyroid disease. Study-level results and caveats: In both blood and tumor samples, TCR beta diversity was reported to be significantly higher in malignant tumors than in benign nodules.

The germline V end is reduced by 4 bases and the J end by 9 bases; junction bases left unmatched: 8. The CDR3, cysteine through phenylalanine, is 15 amino acids long. Only the CDR3 DNA stays, 45 bases, in frame from base 1. The germline V gene (reference sequence) yields MNHEY for CDR1 and SMNVEV for CDR2. No patient had received any treatment before thyroid surgery. Using T-cell receptor beta sequencing, the researchers looked back retrospectively at clinical samples from patients, gathered between about 2012 and 2018. Library construction relied on PCR. This sample was sequenced with an Illumina HiSeq 4000. High-throughput sequencing was used to profile the TCR beta-chain CDR3 region of every patient. The paper's processing steps were these. The researchers built a classifier to tell apart papillary thyroid cancer patients with distant metastasis, based on CDR3 differences among clinicopathological groups. The Shannon index was used to measure repertoire diversity, and the Morisita-Horn index was used to measure how similar tumor and blood repertoires were. TCRdb trimmed the raw reads at Q25, called clones with MiXCR and kept productive beta chains. TCRdb assigned the V and J calls; the authors' analysis was not used. The sample includes 20,000 or so clones, with less than 40% observed a single time. The ten top clones hold approximately 21% of the sample.

This clone has only a few counts. Its antigen is currently not known. No base-level quality is on record; no much larger clone is a single base apart. The chain is made from TRBV27 and TRBJ2-1; 11 middle bases align to TRBD2. The sequenced sample consisted of blood. The receptor comes from a male donor with papillary thyroid cancer or a benign thyroid nodule (not recorded which). Some clones in this sample may be carry-over from other donors' samples. The CDR3 protein is CASSYTSGGRGEQFF. The nucleotides are TGTGCCAGCAGTTACACTAGCGGGGGCCGAGGTGAGCAGTTCTTC.